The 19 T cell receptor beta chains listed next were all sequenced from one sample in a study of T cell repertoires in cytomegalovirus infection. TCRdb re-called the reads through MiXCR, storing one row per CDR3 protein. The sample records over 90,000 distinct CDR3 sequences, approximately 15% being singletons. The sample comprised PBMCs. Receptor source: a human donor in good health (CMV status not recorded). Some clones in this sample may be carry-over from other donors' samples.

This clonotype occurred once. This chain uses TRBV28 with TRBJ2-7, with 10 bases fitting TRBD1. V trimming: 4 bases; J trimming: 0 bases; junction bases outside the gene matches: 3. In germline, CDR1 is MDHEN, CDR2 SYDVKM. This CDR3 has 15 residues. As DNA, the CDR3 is TGTGCCAGCAGTTCTTGGGACAGGGGCTCCTACGAGCAGTACTTC. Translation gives CASSSWDRGSYEQYF. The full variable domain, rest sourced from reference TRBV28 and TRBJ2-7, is DVKVTQSSRYLVKRTGEKVFLECVQDMDHENMFWYRQDPGLGLRLIYFSYDVKMKEKGDIPEGYSVSREKKERFSLILESASTNQTSMYLCASSSWDRGSYEQYFGPGTRLTVT.

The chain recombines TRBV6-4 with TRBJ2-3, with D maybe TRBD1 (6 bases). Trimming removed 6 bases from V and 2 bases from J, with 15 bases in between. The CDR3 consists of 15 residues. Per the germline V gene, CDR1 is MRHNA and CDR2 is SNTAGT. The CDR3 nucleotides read TGTGCCAGCAGGATCGGCACAGGGCCCACAGATACGCAGTATTTT. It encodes CASRIGTGPTDTQYF.

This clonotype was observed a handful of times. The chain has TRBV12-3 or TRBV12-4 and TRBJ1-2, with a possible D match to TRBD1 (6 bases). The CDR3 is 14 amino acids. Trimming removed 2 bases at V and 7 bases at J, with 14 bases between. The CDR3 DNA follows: TGTGCCAGCAGTTTAAACGCCAGGGGCTCTGGCTACACCTTC. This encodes CASSLNARGSGYTF.

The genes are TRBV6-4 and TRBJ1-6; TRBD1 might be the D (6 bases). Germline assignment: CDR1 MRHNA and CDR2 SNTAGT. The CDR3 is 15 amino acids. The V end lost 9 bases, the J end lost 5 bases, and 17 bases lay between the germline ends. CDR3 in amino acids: CARLLGRTDNSPLHF. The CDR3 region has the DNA TGTGCCAGACTATTGGGCCGGACAGATAATTCACCCCTCCACTTT.

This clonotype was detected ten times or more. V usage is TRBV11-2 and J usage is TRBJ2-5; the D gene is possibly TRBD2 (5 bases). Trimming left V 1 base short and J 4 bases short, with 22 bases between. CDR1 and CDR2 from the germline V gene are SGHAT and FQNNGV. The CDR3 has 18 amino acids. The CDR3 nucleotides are TGTGCCAGCAGCTTAGGAGGTCGGGCCGGGAACGGAGGAGAGACCCAGTACTTC. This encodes CASSLGGRAGNGGETQYF.

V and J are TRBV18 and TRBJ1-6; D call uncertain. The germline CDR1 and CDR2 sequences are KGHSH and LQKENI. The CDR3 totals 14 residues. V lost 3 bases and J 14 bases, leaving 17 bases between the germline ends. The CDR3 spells CASSPEMSGRTLHF. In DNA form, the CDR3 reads TGTGCCAGCTCACCCGAGATGTCCGGGCGGACCCTCCACTTT. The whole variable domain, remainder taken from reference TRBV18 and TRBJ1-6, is NAGVMQNPRHLVRRRGQEARLRCSPMKGHSHVYWYRQLPEEGLKFMVYLQKENIIDESGMPKERFSAEFPKEGPSILRIQQVVRGDSAAYFCASSPEMSGRTLHFGNGTRLTVT.

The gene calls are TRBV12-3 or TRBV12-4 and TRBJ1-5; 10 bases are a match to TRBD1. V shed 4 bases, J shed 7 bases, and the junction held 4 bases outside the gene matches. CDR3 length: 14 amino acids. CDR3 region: CASSSTGGSQPQHF. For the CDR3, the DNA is TGTGCCAGCAGTTCGACAGGGGGCAGCCAGCCCCAGCATTTT.

CDR3 protein: CASSQAPAGEQFF. CDR3 DNA: TGTGCCAGCAGCCAAGCCCCCGCGGGTGAGCAGTTCTTC. The chain uses TRBV3-1 and TRBJ2-1; perhaps TRBD2 as D (5 bases). Germline loops: CDR1 LGHDT, CDR2 YNNKEL (reference sequence). The V end lost 1 base, the J end lost 9 bases, and 10 bases lay between the germline ends. The CDR3 spans 13 residues.

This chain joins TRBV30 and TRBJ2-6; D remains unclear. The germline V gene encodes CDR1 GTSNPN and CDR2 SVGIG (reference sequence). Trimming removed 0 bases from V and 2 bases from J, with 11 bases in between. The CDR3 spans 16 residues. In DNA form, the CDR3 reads TGTGCCTGGAGTGTAGGGCCATCGACTGGGGCCAACGTCCTGACTTTC. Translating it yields CAWSVGPSTGANVLTF.

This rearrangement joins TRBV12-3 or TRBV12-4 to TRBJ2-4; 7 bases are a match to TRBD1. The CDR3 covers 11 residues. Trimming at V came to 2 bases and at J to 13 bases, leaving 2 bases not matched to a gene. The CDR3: CASSLRDRQYF. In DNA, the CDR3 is TGTGCCAGCAGTTTAAGGGACAGACAGTACTTC.

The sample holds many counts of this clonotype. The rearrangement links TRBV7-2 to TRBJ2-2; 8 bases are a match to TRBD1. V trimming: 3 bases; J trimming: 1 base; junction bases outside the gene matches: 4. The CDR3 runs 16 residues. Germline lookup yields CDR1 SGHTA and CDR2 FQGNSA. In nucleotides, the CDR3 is TGTGCCAGCAGCTTGCAGGGGGCCGGGAACACCGGGGAGCTGTTTTTT. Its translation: CASSLQGAGNTGELFF.

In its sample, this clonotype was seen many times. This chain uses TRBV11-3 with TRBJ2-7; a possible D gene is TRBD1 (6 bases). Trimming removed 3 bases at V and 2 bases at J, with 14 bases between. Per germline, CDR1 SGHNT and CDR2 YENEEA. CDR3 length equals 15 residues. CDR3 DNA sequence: TGTGCCAGCAGCTTGGGGTGGCAGGGGCCCTACGAGCAGTACTTC. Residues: CASSLGWQGPYEQYF.

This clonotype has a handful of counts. In DNA form, the CDR3 reads TGCGCCAGCAGTCCGGAGGGCGGGGCCTACGAGCAGTACTTC. This codes for CASSPEGGAYEQYF. V gene TRBV23-1 combines with J gene TRBJ2-7; D might be TRBD2 (6 bases). TRBV23-1 is placed among ORFs of uncertain function. Trimming removed 4 bases at V and 2 bases at J, with 12 bases between. This CDR3 region has 14 residues.

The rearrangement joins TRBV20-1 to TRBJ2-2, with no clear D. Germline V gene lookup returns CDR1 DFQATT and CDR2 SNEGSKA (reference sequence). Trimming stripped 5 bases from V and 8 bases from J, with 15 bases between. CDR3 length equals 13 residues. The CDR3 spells CSAPQPGMGELFF. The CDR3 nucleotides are TGCAGTGCTCCCCAACCAGGAATGGGGGAGCTGTTTTTT.

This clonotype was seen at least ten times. The CDR3 protein is CASSLFQETQYF. CDR3 bases: TGTGCCAGCAGCTTATTCCAAGAGACCCAGTACTTC. This sequence joins TRBV7-2 and TRBJ2-5; no clear D gene. This CDR3 is 12 amino acids long. The germline V and J ends were trimmed by 2 bases and 1 base, with 2 bases remaining between them. Germline V gives CDR1 SGHTA, CDR2 FQGNSA.

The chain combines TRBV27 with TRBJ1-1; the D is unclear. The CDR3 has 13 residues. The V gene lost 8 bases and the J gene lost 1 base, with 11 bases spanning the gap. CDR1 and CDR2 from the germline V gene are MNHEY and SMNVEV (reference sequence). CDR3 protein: CASGRLGNTEAFF. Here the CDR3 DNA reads TGTGCCAGCGGGAGGTTGGGGAACACTGAAGCTTTCTTT.

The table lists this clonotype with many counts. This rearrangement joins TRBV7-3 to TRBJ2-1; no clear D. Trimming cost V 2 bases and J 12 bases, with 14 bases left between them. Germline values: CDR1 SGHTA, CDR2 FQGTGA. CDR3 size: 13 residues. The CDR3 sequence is CASSLQEASGQFF. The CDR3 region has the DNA TGTGCCAGCAGCTTACAAGAGGCTAGTGGGCAGTTCTTC.

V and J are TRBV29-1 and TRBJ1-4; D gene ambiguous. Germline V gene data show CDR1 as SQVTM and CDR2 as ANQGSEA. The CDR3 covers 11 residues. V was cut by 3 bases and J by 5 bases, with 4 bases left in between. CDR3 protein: CSVELNEKLFF. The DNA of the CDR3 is TGCAGCGTTGAGCTAAATGAAAAACTGTTTTTT. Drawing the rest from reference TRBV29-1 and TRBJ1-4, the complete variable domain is SAVISQKPSRDICQRGTSLTIQCQVDSQVTMMFWYRQQPGQSLTLIATANQGSEATYESGFVIDKFPISRPNLTFSTLTVSNMSPEDSSIYLCSVELNEKLFFGSGTQLSVL.

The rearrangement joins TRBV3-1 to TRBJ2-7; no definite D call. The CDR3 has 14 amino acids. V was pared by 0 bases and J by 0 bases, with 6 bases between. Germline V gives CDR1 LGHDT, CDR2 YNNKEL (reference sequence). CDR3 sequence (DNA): TGTGCCAGCAGCCAAGAAAGATTCTCCTACGAGCAGTACTTC. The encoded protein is CASSQERFSYEQYF.